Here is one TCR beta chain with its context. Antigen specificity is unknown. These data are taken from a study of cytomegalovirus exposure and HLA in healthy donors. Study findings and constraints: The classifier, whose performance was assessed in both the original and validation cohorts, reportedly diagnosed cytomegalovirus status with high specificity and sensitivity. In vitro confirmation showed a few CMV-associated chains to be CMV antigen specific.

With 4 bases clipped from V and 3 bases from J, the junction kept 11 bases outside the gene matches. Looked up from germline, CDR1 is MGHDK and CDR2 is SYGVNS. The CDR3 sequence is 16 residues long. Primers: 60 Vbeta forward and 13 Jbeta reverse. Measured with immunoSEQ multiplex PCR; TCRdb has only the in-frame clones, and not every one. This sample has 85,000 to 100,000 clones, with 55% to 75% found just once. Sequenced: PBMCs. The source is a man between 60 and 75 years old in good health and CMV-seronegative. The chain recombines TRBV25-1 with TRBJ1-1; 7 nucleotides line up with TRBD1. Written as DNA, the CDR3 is TGTGCCAGCAGTGCTTGGGACAGCTCTAAGGACACTGAAGCTTTCTTT. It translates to CASSAWDSSKDTEAFF.